This record concerns one T cell receptor beta chain sequence. The antigen is not known. Antigen-specific CD4+ T cells expanded by the ViraFEST assay with viral peptide pools were then sequenced. Scientists isolated CD4+ T cells after a roughly 10-day culture period ended. Participants were given two doses of BNT162b2 or mRNA-1273 vaccine. It was on days 3 and 7 that half the medium was replaced with IL-2 medium. The data belong to a study of vaccination effects on CD4 cells after COVID-19. Sequencing was performed with immunoSEQ multiplex PCR; in TCRdb, only in-frame clones are kept and a portion is missing. The table shows 20,000 to 30,000 clones, with 69% occurring only once. Notes on the study in general: Marked clonal contraction of infection- and vaccine-induced clones was seen late after vaccination.

The CDR3 has 15 residues. J lost 2 bases, V lost 5 bases, and 8 bases had no gene match. CDR1 and CDR2 from the germline V gene are KGHSH and LQKENI. The chain recombines TRBV18 with TRBJ1-1; 7 bases are a match to TRBD1. The origin of this receptor is a human donor who received a COVID-19 vaccine. Sample: CD4+ T cells from PBMCs cultured with SARS-CoV-2 spike peptides, taken after COVID-19 vaccination. The CDR3 nucleotides are TGTGCCAGCTCAGTCAGACAGGGTGGAAACACTGAAGCTTTCTTT. This encodes CASSVRQGGNTEAFF.